These 25 T cell receptor beta chains came from one sample sequenced in a study of cytomegalovirus exposure and HLA in healthy donors. TCRdb's table, derived via immunoSEQ multiplex PCR, lists solely in-frame clones and lacks some. The sample yields 120,000 to 150,000 clones, about 89% seen once. The sequenced material came from PBMCs. The receptors stem from a man aged 18 to 29 in good health and CMV-seronegative.

The gene calls are TRBV27 and TRBJ1-1; no definite D call. Germline lookup yields CDR1 MNHEY and CDR2 SMNVEV (reference sequence). This CDR3 is built from 16 residues. V shed 5 bases and J shed 3 bases, with 19 bases lying between them. For the CDR3, the DNA is TGTGCCAGCAGTCCATATGATCCCCCTCGGGACACTGAAGCTTTCTTT. It specifies CASSPYDPPRDTEAFF.

The chain links TRBV18 to TRBJ1-3; unclear D gene. CDR1 is KGHSH and CDR2 is LQKENI in the germline V gene. The CDR3 length is 13 residues. The V end was cut by 3 bases, the J end by 2 bases, with 5 bases between. CDR3 loop: CASSPSAGNTIYF. CDR3 coding DNA: TGTGCCAGCTCACCGTCGGCTGGAAACACCATATATTTT. Supplemented by reference TRBV18 and TRBJ1-3, the full variable domain reads NAGVMQNPRHLVRRRGQEARLRCSPMKGHSHVYWYRQLPEEGLKFMVYLQKENIIDESGMPKERFSAEFPKEGPSILRIQQVVRGDSAAYFCASSPSAGNTIYFGEGSWLTVV.

The CDR3 coding sequence is TGTGCCAGTAGGGCACAGGGGGCCTTCAACTATGGCTACACCTTC. Its translation: CASRAQGAFNYGYTF. The chain combines TRBV19 with TRBJ1-2; 9 bases agree with TRBD1. Germline V gene data show CDR1 as LNHDA and CDR2 as SQIVND (reference sequence). After removal of 6 bases from V and 2 bases from J, the junction contained 7 bases not matched to a gene. The CDR3 totals 15 residues.

V usage is TRBV10-1 and J usage is TRBJ2-3; 13 bases are a match to TRBD2. Germline V gene sequence: CDR1 WNHNN, CDR2 SYGVQD (reference sequence). This CDR3 is 15 amino acids long. Trimming removed 3 bases from V and 5 bases from J; junction bases left unmatched: 2. DNA for the CDR3: TGCGCCAGCAGTGAACTAGCGGGGGGGCAAGATACGCAGTATTTT. Translation gives CASSELAGGQDTQYF.

The rearrangement links TRBV7-2 to TRBJ2-3; 8 positions agree with TRBD2. CDR1 is SGHTA and CDR2 is FQGNSA in the germline V gene. J was trimmed by 2 bases and V by 3 bases; bases with no gene match: 4. This CDR3 contains 15 residues. The CDR3 reads CASSFQAGDTDTQYF. The CDR3 region has the DNA TGTGCCAGCAGCTTTCAAGCGGGGGACACAGATACGCAGTATTTT.

Only one count was recorded for this clone. The CDR3 reads CASSANIGQGGGYTF. The CDR3 DNA sequence: TGTGCCAGCAGTGCTAACATCGGACAGGGGGGAGGCTACACCTTC. The chain combines TRBV2 with TRBJ1-2; 10 nucleotides agree with TRBD1. Germline values: CDR1 SNHLY, CDR2 FYNNEI. This CDR3 is built from 15 residues. V gave up 4 bases and J gave up 8 bases; unmatched junction bases: 10. The full variable domain, its missing parts supplied by reference TRBV2 and TRBJ1-2, is EPEVTQTPSHQVTQMGQEVILRCVPISNHLYFYWYRQILGQKVEFLVSFYNNEISEKSEIFDDQFSVERPDGSNFTLKIRSTKLEDSAMYFCASSANIGQGGGYTFGSGTRLTVV.

This sequence joins TRBV6-5 and TRBJ2-5; no firm D call. The germline V and J ends were trimmed by 2 bases and 2 bases, with 12 bases remaining between them. This CDR3 contains 15 residues. The germline V gene has CDR1 MNHEY and CDR2 SVGAGI. The CDR3, as DNA: TGTGCCAGCAGTTACACACAGACATTACAAGAGACCCAGTACTTC. This codes for CASSYTQTLQETQYF.

In its sample, this clone was seen once. The chain combines TRBV7-8 with TRBJ1-4; 8 bases align to TRBD1. The germline CDR1 and CDR2 sequences are SGHVS and FQNEAQ. The CDR3 extends over 14 amino acids. Trimming removed 5 bases from V and 7 bases from J; junction bases left unmatched: 6. The CDR3 DNA sequence: TGTGCCAGCAGCCAGGACAGGGCTGGTGAAAAACTGTTTTTT. Its protein product is CASSQDRAGEKLFF. The whole variable domain, filled in from reference TRBV7-8 and TRBJ1-4, reads GAGVSQSPRYKVAKRGQDVALRCDPISGHVSLFWYQQALGQGPEFLTYFQNEAQLDKSGLPSDRFFAERPEGSVSTLKIQRTQQEDSAVYLCASSQDRAGEKLFFGSGTQLSVL.

This chain uses TRBV5-1 with TRBJ2-2; the D is unclear. Germline V CDR1 and CDR2: SGHRS, YFSETQ. V gave up 0 bases and J gave up 1 base, with 7 bases separating them. This CDR3 is 15 amino acids long. Written as DNA, the CDR3 is TGCGCCAGCAGCTTGGGGGCAGGGAACACCGGGGAGCTGTTTTTT. It specifies CASSLGAGNTGELFF.

The chain joins TRBV27 to TRBJ2-1; D remains unclear. This CDR3 is 16 amino acids long. V lost 6 bases and J lost 0, with 15 bases in between. In germline, CDR1 is MNHEY, CDR2 SMNVEV (reference sequence). This CDR3 reads CASRTNPPSSYNEQFF. CDR3 sequence (DNA): TGTGCCAGCAGAACTAATCCTCCGAGCTCCTACAATGAGCAGTTCTTC.

The J gene is TRBJ1-5, the V gene TRBV5-4; unclear D gene. V was shortened by 5 bases and J by 0 bases, with 15 bases between the two germline ends. CDR3 length: 16 amino acids. CDR1 and CDR2 (germline): SGHNT, YYREEE (reference sequence). DNA of the CDR3: TGTGCCAGCAGTGAGCAACCCGGAGATAGCAATCAGCCCCAGCATTTT. Translation: CASSEQPGDSNQPQHF.

This sequence joins TRBV29-1 and TRBJ1-2, with D possibly being TRBD1 (5 bases). V lost 6 bases to trimming and J lost 6 bases, with 17 bases between them. The germline gives CDR1 SQVTM, CDR2 ANQGSEA. CDR3 length equals 13 residues. Here the CDR3 reads CSVDTQGKHGYTF. CDR3 DNA: TGCAGCGTCGATACCCAGGGCAAGCATGGCTACACCTTC.

This clone appeared once. The rearrangement uses TRBV11-3 and TRBJ1-4; no clear D. Germline lookup yields CDR1 SGHNT and CDR2 YENEEA. The V gene lost 0 bases and the J gene lost 7 bases, with 9 bases spanning the gap. There are 14 residues in the CDR3. As DNA, the CDR3 is TGTGCCAGCAGCTTAGAGGGGAGTCGTGAAAAACTGTTTTTT. It yields the protein CASSLEGSREKLFF.

The J gene is TRBJ1-1, the V gene TRBV13; D gene ambiguous. The CDR3 covers 13 residues. V lost 0 bases, J lost 7 bases, and 9 bases lay in between. Germline V gene lookup returns CDR1 PRHDT and CDR2 FYEKMQ (reference sequence). In DNA form, the CDR3 reads TGTGCCAGCAGCTTAGGCGTCGGAGATGAAGCTTTCTTT. Its protein product is CASSLGVGDEAFF.

The rearrangement links TRBV4-1 to TRBJ1-6; tentatively, D is TRBD1 (5 bases). Trimming took off 3 bases at V and 0 bases at J, with 9 bases between the two ends. From germline, CDR1 is MGHRA and CDR2 YSYEKL. The CDR3 has 16 amino acids. DNA of the CDR3: TGCGCCAGCAGCCATCGGGGGAGCTCCTATAATTCACCCCTCCACTTT. Its protein product is CASSHRGSSYNSPLHF.

The chain combines TRBV5-1 with TRBJ2-1; 10 bases are a match to TRBD2. In germline, CDR1 is SGHRS, CDR2 YFSETQ. Trimming removed 1 base from V and 1 base from J; junction bases left unmatched: 8. This CDR3 comprises 18 residues. As DNA, the CDR3 is TGCGCCAGCAGCTTGTCGTCTAGCGGGAGCTTATCCTACAATGAGCAGTTCTTC. Its translation is CASSLSSSGSLSYNEQFF.

The chain combines TRBV19 with TRBJ2-7, with 8 bases identical to TRBD1. CDR1 is LNHDA, CDR2 SQIVND, per germline (reference sequence). CDR3 length: 15 amino acids. J lost 0 bases, V lost 5 bases, and 6 bases had no gene match. This chain's CDR3 is CASSSQDRDSYEQYV. In DNA form, the CDR3 reads TGTGCCAGTAGTTCCCAGGACAGGGACTCCTACGAGCAGTACGTC.

J is TRBJ1-1 and V is TRBV7-9, with unresolved D. The V gene's germline CDR1 is SEHNR and CDR2 FQNEAQ (reference sequence). V gave up 8 bases and J gave up 6 bases, with 7 bases separating them. The CDR3 loop spans 10 amino acids. The CDR3 protein is CASEDAEAFF. The CDR3 DNA is TGTGCCAGCGAGGATGCTGAAGCTTTCTTT.

The V and J genes are TRBV10-3 and TRBJ1-5; D perhaps matches TRBD1 (6 bases). The CDR3 runs to 14 residues. The V end lost 6 bases, the J end lost 11 bases, and 20 bases lay between the germline ends. From germline, CDR1 is ENHRY and CDR2 SYGVKD. In DNA, the CDR3 is TGTGCCATCAGCCAAGGACAGTTTCAAGGAGCCCAGCATTTT. It codes for CAISQGQFQGAQHF.

This clone has just a few counts. The chain uses TRBV10-2 and TRBJ1-5; D perhaps matches TRBD1 (5 bases). V was trimmed by 4 bases and J by 3 bases, leaving 7 bases between them. The CDR3 is 13 residues long. Germline V gene lookup returns CDR1 WSHSY and CDR2 SAAADI. The CDR3 reads CASSAGYNQPQHF. CDR3 in DNA: TGCGCCAGCAGTGCAGGGTACAATCAGCCCCAGCATTTT.

This chain links TRBV6-5 with TRBJ2-1, with D tentatively TRBD2 (5 bases). The CDR3 runs to 13 residues. CDR1 is MNHEY, CDR2 SVGAGI, per germline. V was cut by 7 bases and J by 9 bases, with 16 bases left in between. The DNA of the CDR3 is TGTGCCAGCACCTTGGACGGTCGGGGTGAGCAGTTCTTC. Translating gives CASTLDGRGEQFF.

The rearrangement joins TRBV4-3 to TRBJ2-5; 9 nucleotides match TRBD2. This CDR3 has 18 residues. Germline V gene lookup returns CDR1 LGHNA and CDR2 YSLEER. Germline trimming cut 0 bases from V and 2 bases from J; bases unmatched to any gene: 10. This chain's CDR3 is CASSQDWGSGSGQETQYF. CDR3 DNA sequence: TGCGCCAGCAGCCAAGATTGGGGTAGCGGGAGTGGGCAAGAGACCCAGTACTTC.

The J gene is TRBJ1-2, the V gene TRBV13; possibly TRBD1 for D (5 bases). The V end lost 5 bases, the J end lost 4 bases, and 14 bases lay between the germline ends. CDR1 and CDR2 (germline): PRHDT, FYEKMQ (reference sequence). This CDR3 is 14 amino acids long. CDR3 sequence: CASSPRTTAYGYTF. The CDR3 DNA sequence: TGTGCCAGCAGCCCCCGTACGACAGCCTATGGCTACACCTTC.

The chain combines TRBV7-9 with TRBJ2-1; 10 bases are shared with TRBD2. V shed 1 base and J 9 bases; nucleotides not matched to a gene: 9. Germline loops: CDR1 SEHNR, CDR2 FQNEAQ (reference sequence). This CDR3 is built from 16 residues. CDR3 in DNA: TGTGCCAGCAGCTTAGATTTTCCTAGCGGGAGAGCTGAGCAGTTCTTC. Protein product: CASSLDFPSGRAEQFF.

This clone appeared a single time. This chain joins TRBV7-9 and TRBJ2-1; TRBD1 might be the D (6 bases). Germline-derived CDR1 and CDR2 are SEHNR and FQNEAQ (reference sequence). The CDR3 contains 15 residues. Trimming removed 4 bases at V and 1 base at J, with 11 bases between. CDR3 sequence (DNA): TGTGCCAGCAGCTACAGGGTCGGGTCCTACAATGAGCAGTTCTTC. Protein sequence: CASSYRVGSYNEQFF. The variable domain in full, completed from reference TRBV7-9 and TRBJ2-1, reads DTGVSQNPRHKITKRGQNVTFRCDPISEHNRLYWYRQTLGQGPEFLTYFQNEAQLEKSRLLSDRFSAERPKGSFSTLEIQRTEQGDSAMYLCASSYRVGSYNEQFFGPGTRLTVL.